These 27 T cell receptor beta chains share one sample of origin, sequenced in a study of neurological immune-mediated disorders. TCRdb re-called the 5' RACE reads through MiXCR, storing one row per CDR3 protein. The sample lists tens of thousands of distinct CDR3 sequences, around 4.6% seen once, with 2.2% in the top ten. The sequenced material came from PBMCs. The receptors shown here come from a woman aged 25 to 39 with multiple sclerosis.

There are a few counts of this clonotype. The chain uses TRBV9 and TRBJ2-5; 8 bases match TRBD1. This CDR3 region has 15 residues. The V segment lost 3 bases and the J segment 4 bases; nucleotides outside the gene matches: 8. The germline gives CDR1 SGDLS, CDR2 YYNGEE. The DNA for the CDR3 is TGTGCCAGCAGCGCACCAGGGACAGGAGGAGAGACCCAGTACTTC. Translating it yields CASSAPGTGGETQYF.

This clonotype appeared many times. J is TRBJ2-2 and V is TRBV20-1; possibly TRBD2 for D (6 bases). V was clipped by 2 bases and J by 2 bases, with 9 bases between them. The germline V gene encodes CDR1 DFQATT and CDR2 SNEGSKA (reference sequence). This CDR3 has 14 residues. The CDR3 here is CSARLAKNTGELFF. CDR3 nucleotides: TGCAGTGCTAGACTAGCGAAAAACACCGGGGAGCTGTTTTTT.

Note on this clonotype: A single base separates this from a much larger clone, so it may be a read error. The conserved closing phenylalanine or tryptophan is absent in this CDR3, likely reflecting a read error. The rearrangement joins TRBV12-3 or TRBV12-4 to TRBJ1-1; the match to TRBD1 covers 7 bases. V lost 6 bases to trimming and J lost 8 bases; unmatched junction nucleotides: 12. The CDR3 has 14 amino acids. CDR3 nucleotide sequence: TGTGCCAGCAGCCGTGGTCAGGGGGGCGGAGAAGCTTTCTGT. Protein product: CASSRGQGGGEAFC.

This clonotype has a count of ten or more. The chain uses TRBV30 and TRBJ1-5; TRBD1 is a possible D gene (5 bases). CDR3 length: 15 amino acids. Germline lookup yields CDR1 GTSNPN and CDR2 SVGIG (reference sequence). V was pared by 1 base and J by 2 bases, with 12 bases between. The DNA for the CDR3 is TGTGCCTGGAGTGCGTCAGGGCAAGGCAATCAGCCCCAGCATTTT. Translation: CAWSASGQGNQPQHF.

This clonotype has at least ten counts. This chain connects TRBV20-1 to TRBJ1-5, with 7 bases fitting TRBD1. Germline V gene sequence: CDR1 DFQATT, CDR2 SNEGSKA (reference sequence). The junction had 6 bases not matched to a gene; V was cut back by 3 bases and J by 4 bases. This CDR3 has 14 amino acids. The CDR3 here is CSARGTVLNQPQHF. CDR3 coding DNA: TGCAGTGCTAGGGGGACAGTCCTTAATCAGCCCCAGCATTTT.

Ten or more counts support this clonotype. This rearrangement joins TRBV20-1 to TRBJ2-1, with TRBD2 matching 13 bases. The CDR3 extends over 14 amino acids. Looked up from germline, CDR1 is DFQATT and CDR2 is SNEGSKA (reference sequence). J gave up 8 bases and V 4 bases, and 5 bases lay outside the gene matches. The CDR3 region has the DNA TGCAGTGCTACCGGGACTAGCGGGGAAGATGAGCAGTTCTTC. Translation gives CSATGTSGEDEQFF.

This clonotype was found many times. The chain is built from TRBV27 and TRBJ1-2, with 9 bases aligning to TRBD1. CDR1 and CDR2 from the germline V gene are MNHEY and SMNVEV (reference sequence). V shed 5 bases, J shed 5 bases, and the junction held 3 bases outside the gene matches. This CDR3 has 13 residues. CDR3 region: CASSVQGAYGYTF. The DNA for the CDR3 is TGTGCCAGCAGTGTACAGGGGGCTTATGGCTACACCTTC.

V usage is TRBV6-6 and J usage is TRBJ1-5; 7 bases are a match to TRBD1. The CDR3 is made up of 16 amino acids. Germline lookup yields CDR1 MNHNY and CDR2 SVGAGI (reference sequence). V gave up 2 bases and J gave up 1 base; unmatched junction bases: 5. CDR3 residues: CASSYTGVLSNQPQHF. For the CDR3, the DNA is TGTGCCAGCAGTTACACAGGGGTTCTAAGCAATCAGCCCCAGCATTTT.

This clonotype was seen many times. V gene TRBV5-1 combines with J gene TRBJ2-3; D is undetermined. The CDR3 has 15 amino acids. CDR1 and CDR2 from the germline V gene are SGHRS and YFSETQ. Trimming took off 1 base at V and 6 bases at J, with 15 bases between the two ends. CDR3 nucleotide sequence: TGCGCCAGCAGCTTGTGGGATTCGGGCAGCGATACGCAGTATTTT. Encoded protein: CASSLWDSGSDTQYF.

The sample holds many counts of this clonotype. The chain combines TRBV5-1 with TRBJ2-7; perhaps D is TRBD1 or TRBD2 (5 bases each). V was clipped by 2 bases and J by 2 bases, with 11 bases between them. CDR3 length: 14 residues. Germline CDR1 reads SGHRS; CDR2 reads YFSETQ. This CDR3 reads CASSFSGATYEQYF. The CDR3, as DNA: TGCGCCAGCAGCTTTTCCGGGGCGACCTACGAGCAGTACTTC.

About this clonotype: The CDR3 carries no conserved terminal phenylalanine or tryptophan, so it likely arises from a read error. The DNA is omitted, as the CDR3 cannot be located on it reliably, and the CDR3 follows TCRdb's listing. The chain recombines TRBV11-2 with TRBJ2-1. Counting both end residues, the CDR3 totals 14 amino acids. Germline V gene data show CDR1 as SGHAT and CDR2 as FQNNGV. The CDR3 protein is CASRDERTYNEQFG.

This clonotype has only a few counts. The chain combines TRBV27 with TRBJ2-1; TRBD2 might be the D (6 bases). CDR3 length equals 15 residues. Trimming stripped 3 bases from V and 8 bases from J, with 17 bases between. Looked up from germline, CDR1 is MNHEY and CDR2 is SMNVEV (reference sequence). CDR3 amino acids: CASSLTSQVDHEQFF. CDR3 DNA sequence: TGTGCCAGCAGTTTGACTAGTCAGGTTGACCATGAGCAGTTCTTC.

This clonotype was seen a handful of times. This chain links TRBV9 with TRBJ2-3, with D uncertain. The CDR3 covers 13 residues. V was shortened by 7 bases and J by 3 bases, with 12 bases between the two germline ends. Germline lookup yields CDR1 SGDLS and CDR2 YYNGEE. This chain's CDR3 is CASRASGTDTQYF. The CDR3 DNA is TGTGCCAGCCGTGCGTCCGGGACAGATACGCAGTATTTT. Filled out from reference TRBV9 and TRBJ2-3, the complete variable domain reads DSGVTQTPKHLITATGQRVTLRCSPRSGDLSVYWYQQSLDQGLQFLIQYYNGEERAKGNILERFSAQQFPDLHSELNLSSLELGDSALYFCASRASGTDTQYFGPGTRLTVL.

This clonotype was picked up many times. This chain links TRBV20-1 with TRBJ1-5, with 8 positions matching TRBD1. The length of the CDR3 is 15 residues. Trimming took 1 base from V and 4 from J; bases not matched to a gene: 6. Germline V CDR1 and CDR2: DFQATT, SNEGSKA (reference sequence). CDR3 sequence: CSARVSGTGNQPQHF. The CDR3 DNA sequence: TGCAGTGCTAGAGTCTCCGGGACAGGTAATCAGCCCCAGCATTTT.

CDR3 region: CASRATGRRSGRASGTGELFF. The CDR3 bases are TGTGCCAGCAGGGCAACAGGGCGCCGTAGCGGGAGGGCCAGTGGGACCGGGGAGCTGTTTTTT. The chain uses TRBV12-3 or TRBV12-4 and TRBJ2-2; 11 nucleotides line up with TRBD2. Trimming at V came to 6 bases and at J to 5 bases, leaving 23 bases not matched to a gene. The CDR3 extends over 21 amino acids.

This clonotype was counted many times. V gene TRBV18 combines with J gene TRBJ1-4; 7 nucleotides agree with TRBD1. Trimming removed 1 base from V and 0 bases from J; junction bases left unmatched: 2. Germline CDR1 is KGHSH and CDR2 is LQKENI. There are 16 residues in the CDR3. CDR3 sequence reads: CASSPQGGATNEKLFF. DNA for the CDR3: TGTGCCAGCTCACCACAAGGGGGCGCAACTAATGAAAAACTGTTTTTT.

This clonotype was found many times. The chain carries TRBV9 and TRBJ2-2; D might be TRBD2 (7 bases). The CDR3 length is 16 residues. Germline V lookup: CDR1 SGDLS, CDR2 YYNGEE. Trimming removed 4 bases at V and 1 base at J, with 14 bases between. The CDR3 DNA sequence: TGTGCCAGCAGCCCCCGGGGGGCCATGAACACCGGGGAGCTGTTTTTT. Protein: CASSPRGAMNTGELFF.

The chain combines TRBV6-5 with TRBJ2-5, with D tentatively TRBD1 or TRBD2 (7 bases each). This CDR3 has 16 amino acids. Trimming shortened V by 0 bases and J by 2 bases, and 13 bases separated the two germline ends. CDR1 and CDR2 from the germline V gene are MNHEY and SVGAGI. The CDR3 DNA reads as TGTGCCAGCAGTTACTCCCCCAGGGGGGGACAAGAGACCCAGTACTTC. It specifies CASSYSPRGGQETQYF.

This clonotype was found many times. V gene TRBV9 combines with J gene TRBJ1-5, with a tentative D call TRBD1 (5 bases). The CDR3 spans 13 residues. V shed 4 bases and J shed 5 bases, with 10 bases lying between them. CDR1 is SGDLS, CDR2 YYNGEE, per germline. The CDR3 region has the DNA TGTGCCAGCAGCAAACGGGACGATCAGCCCCAGCATTTT. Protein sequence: CASSKRDDQPQHF.

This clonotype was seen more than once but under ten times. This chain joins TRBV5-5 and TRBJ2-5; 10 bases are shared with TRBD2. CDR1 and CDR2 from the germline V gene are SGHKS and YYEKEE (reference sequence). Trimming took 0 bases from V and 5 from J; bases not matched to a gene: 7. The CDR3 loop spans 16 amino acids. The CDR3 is CASSLGLAGVIETQYF. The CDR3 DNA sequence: TGTGCCAGCAGCTTGGGTCTAGCGGGGGTCATTGAGACCCAGTACTTC.

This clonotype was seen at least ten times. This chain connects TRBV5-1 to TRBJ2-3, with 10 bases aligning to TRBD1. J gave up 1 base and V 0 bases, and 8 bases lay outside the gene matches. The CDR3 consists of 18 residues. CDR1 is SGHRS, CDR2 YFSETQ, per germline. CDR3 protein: CASSLVGGTGVGTDTQYF. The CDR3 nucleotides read TGCGCCAGCAGCTTGGTTGGAGGGACAGGGGTCGGCACAGATACGCAGTATTTT. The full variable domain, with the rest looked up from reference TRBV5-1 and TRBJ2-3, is KAGVTQTPRYLIKTRGQQVTLSCSPISGHRSVSWYQQTPGQGLQFLFEYFSETQRNKGNFPGRFSGRQFSNSRSEMNVSTLELGDSALYLCASSLVGGTGVGTDTQYFGPGTRLTVL.

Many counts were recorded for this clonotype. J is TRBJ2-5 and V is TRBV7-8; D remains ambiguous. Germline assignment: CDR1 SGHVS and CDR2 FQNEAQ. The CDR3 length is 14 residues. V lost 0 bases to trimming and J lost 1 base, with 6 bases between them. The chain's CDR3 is CASSLAVSQETQYF. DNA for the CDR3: TGTGCCAGCAGCTTAGCGGTCAGCCAAGAGACCCAGTACTTC.

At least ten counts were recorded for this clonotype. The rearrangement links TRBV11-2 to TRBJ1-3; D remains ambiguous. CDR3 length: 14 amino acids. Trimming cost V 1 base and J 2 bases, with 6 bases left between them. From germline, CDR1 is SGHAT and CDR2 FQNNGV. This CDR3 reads CASSLVAAGNTIYF. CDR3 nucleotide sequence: TGTGCCAGCAGCTTAGTGGCAGCTGGAAACACCATATATTTT.

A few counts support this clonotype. The CDR3 protein is CSATGLAGGYEQYF. The CDR3 DNA reads TGCAGTGCTACAGGACTAGCGGGAGGGTACGAGCAGTACTTC. This chain joins TRBV20-1 and TRBJ2-7; 15 positions agree with TRBD2. Germline lookup yields CDR1 DFQATT and CDR2 SNEGSKA (reference sequence). This CDR3 spans 14 amino acids. Trimming removed 4 bases from V and 4 bases from J; junction bases left unmatched: 2.

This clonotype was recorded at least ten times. CDR3 DNA sequence: TGCAGTGCTAGAGATGTATTCTCGATGAACACTGAAGCTTTCTTT. Translation gives CSARDVFSMNTEAFF. The chain links TRBV20-1 to TRBJ1-1; D is ambiguous. From germline, CDR1 is DFQATT and CDR2 SNEGSKA (reference sequence). V was shortened by 0 bases and J by 0 bases, with 11 bases between the two germline ends. The CDR3 has 15 amino acids.

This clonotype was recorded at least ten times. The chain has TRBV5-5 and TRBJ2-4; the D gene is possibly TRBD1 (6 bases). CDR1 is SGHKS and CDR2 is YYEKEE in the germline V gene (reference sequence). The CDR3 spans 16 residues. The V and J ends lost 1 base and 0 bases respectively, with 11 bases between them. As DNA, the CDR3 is TGTGCCAGCAGCTTGACAGGGAATAGAGCCAAAAACATTCAGTACTTC. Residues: CASSLTGNRAKNIQYF.

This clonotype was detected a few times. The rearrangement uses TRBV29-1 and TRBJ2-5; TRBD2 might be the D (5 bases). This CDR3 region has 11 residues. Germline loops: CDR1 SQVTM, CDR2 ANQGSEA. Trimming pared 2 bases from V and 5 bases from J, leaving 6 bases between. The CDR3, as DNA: TGCAGCGTTGAACGGGATGAGACCCAGTACTTC. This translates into CSVERDETQYF. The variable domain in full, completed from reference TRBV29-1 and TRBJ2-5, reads SAVISQKPSRDICQRGTSLTIQCQVDSQVTMMFWYRQQPGQSLTLIATANQGSEATYESGFVIDKFPISRPNLTFSTLTVSNMSPEDSSIYLCSVERDETQYFGPGTRLLVL.